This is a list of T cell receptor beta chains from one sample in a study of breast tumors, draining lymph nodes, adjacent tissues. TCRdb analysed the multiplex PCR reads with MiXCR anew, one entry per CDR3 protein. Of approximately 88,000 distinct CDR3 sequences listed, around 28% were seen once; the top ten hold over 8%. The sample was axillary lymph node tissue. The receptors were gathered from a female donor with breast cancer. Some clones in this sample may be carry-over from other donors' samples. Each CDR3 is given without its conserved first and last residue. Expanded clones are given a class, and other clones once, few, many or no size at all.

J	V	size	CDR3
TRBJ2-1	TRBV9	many	ASSVDTSSYNEQF
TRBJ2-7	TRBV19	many	ASSITGSYEQY
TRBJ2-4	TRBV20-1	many	SASWGAKNIQY
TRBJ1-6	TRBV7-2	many	ASSPPGHRPYNSPLH
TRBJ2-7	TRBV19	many	ASSQRTGYESYEQY
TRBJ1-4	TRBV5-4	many	ASSLGGASTNEKLF
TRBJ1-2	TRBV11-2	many	ASSNRVTYGYT
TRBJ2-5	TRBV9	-	ASNSGRALTQH
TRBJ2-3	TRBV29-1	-	SAPGGVEDTQY
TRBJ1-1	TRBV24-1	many	ATREQLNTEAF
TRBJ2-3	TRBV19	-	ASSPPGLAGGSTDTQY
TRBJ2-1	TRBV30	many	ASRLAGANEQF
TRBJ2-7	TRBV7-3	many	ASSPTDRSHEQY
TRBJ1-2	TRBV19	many	ATTPMTGAGYT
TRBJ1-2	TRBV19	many	ASSIDTGNYGYT
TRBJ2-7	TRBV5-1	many	ASSLTGSGRYEQY
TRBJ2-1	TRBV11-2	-	ASMSETGGPISYNEQF
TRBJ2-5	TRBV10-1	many	ASSVDRGPVATQY
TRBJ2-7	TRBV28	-	ASTIGGDERY
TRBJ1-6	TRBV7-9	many	ASSRQTSSSYNSPLH
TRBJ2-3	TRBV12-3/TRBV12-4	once	ATGPAGVDTQY
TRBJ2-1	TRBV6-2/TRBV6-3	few	ASSASISRGRGYNEQF
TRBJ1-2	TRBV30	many	AYLKPGQRLSNYGYT
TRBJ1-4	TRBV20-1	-	SARAGQAYEKLF
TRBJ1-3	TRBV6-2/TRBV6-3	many	ASSDGTTGNTIY
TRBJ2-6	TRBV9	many	ASSLRESSGANVLT
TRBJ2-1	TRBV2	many	ASSEWHEQF
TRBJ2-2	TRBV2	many	ASLSSGLLTGELF
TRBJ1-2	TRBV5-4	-	ASSTKTGVYGYT
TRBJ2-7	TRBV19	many	ASSIGGDYEQY
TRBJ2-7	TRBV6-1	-	ASSAGQRPFDEQC
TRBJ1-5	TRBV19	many	ASSITPLGNQPQH
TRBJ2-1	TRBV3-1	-	ASSPSGAYNEQF
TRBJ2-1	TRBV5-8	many	ASSLEAVYIGQF
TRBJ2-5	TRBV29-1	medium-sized	SVDGTGEETQY
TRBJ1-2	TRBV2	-	ASSWRGQNYGYT
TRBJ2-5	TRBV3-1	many	ASSPTSPSGRGETQY
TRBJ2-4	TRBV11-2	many	ASSLTGRGVGNIQY
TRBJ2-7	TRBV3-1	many	ASSQKGPLREQY
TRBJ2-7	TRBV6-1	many	ASDPGSYEQY
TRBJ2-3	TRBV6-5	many	ASSRLVLFSDTQY
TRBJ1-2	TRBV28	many	ASTLTPGQGAGGYT
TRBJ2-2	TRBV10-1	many	ASSDSGSSTGELF